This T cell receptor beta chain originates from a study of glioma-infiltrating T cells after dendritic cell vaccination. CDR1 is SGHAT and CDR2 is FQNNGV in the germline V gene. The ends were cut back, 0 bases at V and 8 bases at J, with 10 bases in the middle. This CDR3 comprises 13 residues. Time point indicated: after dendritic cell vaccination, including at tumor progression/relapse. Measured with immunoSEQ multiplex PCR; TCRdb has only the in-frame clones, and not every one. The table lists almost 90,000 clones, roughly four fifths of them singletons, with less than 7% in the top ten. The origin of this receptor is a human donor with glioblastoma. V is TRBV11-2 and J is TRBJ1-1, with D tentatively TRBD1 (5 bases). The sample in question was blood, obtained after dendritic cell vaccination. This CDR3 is CASSLDLRGEAFF. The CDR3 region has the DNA TGTGCCAGCAGCTTAGATCTGCGGGGCGAAGCTTTCTTT.